The present T cell receptor beta chain was sequenced within a study of T cells in Graves' hyperthyroidism and ophthalmopathy. Across the study: Peripheral blood was acquired at first diagnosis, ahead of any therapy whatsoever.

RNA transcripts were the template for amplifying TCR beta CDR3 regions. Initially, a first-round RT-PCR of the TCR CDR3 employed the HTBI primer set. Each CDR3 protein is one row after TCRdb ran MiXCR on the multiplex PCR reads. The top ten hold about 25% of the sample, which has approximately 24,000 distinct CDR3 sequences, around 50% seen once. General study results and limits: Most thyroid-expanded clonotypes above 0.001 were also found in blood.

As to this clonotype: Its antigen is still unknown.

The clonotype comes from a woman aged 35 to 49 with Graves' hyperthyroidism that later progressed to Graves' ophthalmopathy. The sample consisted of blood.

CDR3 sequence: CSVGQGDNTEAFF. In DNA form, the CDR3 reads TGCAGCGTGGGACAGGGGGATAACACTGAAGCTTTCTTT. The gene calls are TRBV29-1 and TRBJ1-1; the match to TRBD1 covers 11 bases. The CDR3 is 13 residues long. Germline lookup yields CDR1 SQVTM and CDR2 ANQGSEA. With 6 bases clipped from V and 2 bases from J, the junction kept 2 bases outside the gene matches.